Below are 8 T cell receptor beta chains sequenced from a single sample in a study of long-term antiretroviral therapy in people with HIV. Runs used v3.0 of the immunoSEQ assay and were done at survey level. Here immunoSEQ multiplex PCR was the method, and the copy in TCRdb shows in-frame clones only, minus some. The profile shows approximately 37,000 clones, 75% to 90% of them singletons. Sample: unsorted PBMCs, taken 1 year after starting antiretroviral therapy. The receptors were gathered from a man younger than 35 with HIV.

The rearrangement links TRBV7-9 to TRBJ1-1, with D perhaps TRBD1 (5 bases). Germline-derived CDR1 and CDR2 are SEHNR and FQNEAQ (reference sequence). V was pared by 1 base and J by 4 bases, with 13 bases between. The CDR3 runs 15 residues. CDR3: CASSLGGRGSTEAFF. In nucleotides, the CDR3 is TGTGCCAGCAGCTTAGGGGGAAGGGGAAGCACTGAAGCTTTCTTT.

J is TRBJ1-1 and V is TRBV10-3, with a weak D call TRBD1 (6 bases). The CDR3 runs to 14 residues. Trimming left V 4 bases short and J 1 base short, with 10 bases between. Germline values: CDR1 ENHRY, CDR2 SYGVKD. For the CDR3, the DNA is TGTGCCATCAGTGTAACAGGGTCGAACACTGAAGCTTTCTTT. As protein: CAISVTGSNTEAFF.

This rearrangement joins TRBV7-6 to TRBJ1-2; possibly TRBD1 for D (5 bases). The V gene lost 5 bases and the J gene lost 0 bases, with 13 bases spanning the gap. Per the germline V gene, CDR1 is SGHVS and CDR2 is FNYEAQ. This CDR3 region has 15 residues. The CDR3 loop is CASSPGGTPNYGYTF. CDR3 nucleotide sequence: TGTGCCAGCAGCCCTGGAGGGACCCCTAACTATGGCTACACCTTC.

The CDR3 spells CASSPTSGKGSYEQYF. DNA of the CDR3: TGTGCCAGCAGCCCGACTAGCGGGAAAGGCTCCTACGAGCAGTACTTC. This sequence joins TRBV7-9 and TRBJ2-7; 11 bases match TRBD2. Losses at the gene ends were 5 bases for V and 0 bases for J; bases not matched to a gene: 6. The length of the CDR3 is 16 residues. Germline V gives CDR1 SEHNR, CDR2 FQNEAQ (reference sequence).

The gene calls are TRBV2 and TRBJ2-1; 7 bases are a match to TRBD2. This CDR3 region has 16 residues. Trimming at V came to 6 bases and at J to 0 bases, leaving 8 bases not matched to a gene. Germline CDR1 SNHLY, CDR2 FYNNEI. CDR3 DNA: TGTGCCAGCAGGGGCCTGGGAGGGACCTCCTACAATGAGCAGTTCTTC. Its translation: CASRGLGGTSYNEQFF. The full variable domain, in which reference TRBV2 and TRBJ2-1 provide the parts outside the CDR3, is EPEVTQTPSHQVTQMGQEVILRCVPISNHLYFYWYRQILGQKVEFLVSFYNNEISEKSEIFDDQFSVERPDGSNFTLKIRSTKLEDSAMYFCASRGLGGTSYNEQFFGPGTRLTVL.

The chain links TRBV5-6 to TRBJ2-1; D is perhaps TRBD1 (6 bases). V was pared by 2 bases and J by 1 base, with 7 bases between. Germline-derived CDR1 and CDR2 are SGHDT and YYEEEE. CDR3 length equals 14 residues. In DNA form, the CDR3 reads TGTGCCAGCAGCTTACAGGGTTCCTACAATGAGCAGTTCTTC. It specifies CASSLQGSYNEQFF.

The chain couples TRBV5-1 to TRBJ1-6, with D possibly TRBD1 on 5 matching bases. Germline V gives CDR1 SGHRS, CDR2 YFSETQ. The V and J ends lost 8 bases and 7 bases respectively, with 13 bases between them. The CDR3 extends over 13 amino acids. The CDR3: CARTEKKNSPLHF. CDR3 sequence (DNA): TGCGCCAGGACAGAAAAGAAGAATTCACCCCTCCACTTT.

The chain couples TRBV7-2 to TRBJ1-2; TRBD1 matches at 7 bases. CDR3 size: 14 residues. J was trimmed by 4 bases and V by 0 bases; bases with no gene match: 2. Germline V gene sequence: CDR1 SGHTA, CDR2 FQGNSA. Here the CDR3 DNA reads TGTGCCAGCAGCTTAGCAACAGGGGCCTATGGCTACACCTTC. Translation: CASSLATGAYGYTF. Combining the CDR3 with reference TRBV7-2 and TRBJ1-2 gives the whole variable domain GAGVSQSPSNKVTEKGKDVELRCDPISGHTALYWYRQSLGQGLEFLIYFQGNSAPDKSGLPSDRFSAERTGGSVSTLTIQRTQQEDSAVYLCASSLATGAYGYTFGSGTRLTVV.